Following are 27 T cell receptor beta chains from one sample sequenced in a study of T cells in localized non-small cell lung cancer. Sequencing used immunoSEQ multiplex PCR; TCRdb keeps in-frame clones, though not all of them. In the table there are around 41,000 clones, more than 75% of which are singletons. This specimen consisted of peripheral blood, obtained before any cancer treatment. These receptors were taken from a man aged 40 to 70 with stage I lung adenocarcinoma.

The genes are TRBV5-4 and TRBJ1-4; D may be TRBD1 (6 bases). Germline-derived CDR1 and CDR2 are SGHNT and YYREEE (reference sequence). V gave up 1 base and J gave up 7 bases, with 14 bases separating them. The CDR3 covers 15 residues. The CDR3 spells CASSLSSGAGEKLFF. The CDR3 DNA reads TGTGCCAGCAGCTTGTCTTCGGGGGCAGGTGAAAAACTGTTTTTT. The whole variable domain, filled in from reference TRBV5-4 and TRBJ1-4, reads ETGVTQSPTHLIKTRGQQVTLRCSSQSGHNTVSWYQQALGQGPQFIFQYYREEENGRGNFPPRFSGLQFPNYSSELNVNALELDDSALYLCASSLSSGAGEKLFFGSGTQLSVL.

This chain's CDR3 is CASSEGQGIWTEAFF. Written as DNA, the CDR3 is TGTGCCAGCAGTGAAGGACAGGGGATTTGGACTGAAGCTTTCTTT. The chain links TRBV2 to TRBJ1-1; 8 positions agree with TRBD1. Germline V gene sequence: CDR1 SNHLY, CDR2 FYNNEI. This CDR3 spans 15 amino acids. Trimming at V came to 1 base and at J to 5 bases, leaving 6 bases not matched to a gene.

This sequence joins TRBV7-8 and TRBJ1-3; 11 bases line up with TRBD1. The V gene end was trimmed by 3 bases and the J gene end by 4 bases; junction bases not matched to a gene: 2. The V gene's germline CDR1 is SGHVS and CDR2 FQNEAQ. This CDR3 has 15 amino acids. This CDR3 is CASSLGTGGGNTIYF. The CDR3 DNA reads TGTGCCAGCAGCTTGGGGACAGGGGGGGGAAACACCATATATTTT.

V gene TRBV30 combines with J gene TRBJ2-2; tentatively, D is TRBD2 (6 bases). V was trimmed by 1 base and J by 0 bases, leaving 6 bases between them. Germline loops: CDR1 GTSNPN, CDR2 SVGIG (reference sequence). The CDR3 consists of 14 residues. The CDR3 sequence is CAWSGGTNTGELFF. In DNA, the CDR3 is TGTGCCTGGAGTGGCGGGACGAACACCGGGGAGCTGTTTTTT. Full variable domain (rest looked up from reference TRBV30 and TRBJ2-2): SQTIHQWPATLVQPVGSPLSLECTVEGTSNPNLYWYRQAAGRGLQLLFYSVGIGQISSEVPQNLSASRPQDRQFILSSKKLLLSDSGFYLCAWSGGTNTGELFFGEGSRLTVL.

The CDR3 nucleotides read TGTGCCAGCAGCGTATCCGGGACAGGGGGCCATGAGCAGTTCTTC. Translation: CASSVSGTGGHEQFF. The chain has TRBV9 and TRBJ2-1, with 12 bases fitting TRBD1. The V segment lost 1 base and the J segment 8 bases; nucleotides outside the gene matches: 4. CDR1 SGDLS and CDR2 YYNGEE come from the germline V gene. The CDR3 length is 15 residues.

V is TRBV9 and J is TRBJ1-2, with D uncertain. Trimming removed 4 bases at V and 4 bases at J, with 14 bases between. This CDR3 is built from 14 residues. Per germline, CDR1 SGDLS and CDR2 YYNGEE. The CDR3 sequence: CASSPSSNFYGYTF. CDR3 DNA: TGTGCCAGCAGCCCTAGCAGCAACTTCTATGGCTACACCTTC. Together with reference TRBV9 and TRBJ1-2, the CDR3 gives the full variable domain: DSGVTQTPKHLITATGQRVTLRCSPRSGDLSVYWYQQSLDQGLQFLIQYYNGEERAKGNILERFSAQQFPDLHSELNLSSLELGDSALYFCASSPSSNFYGYTFGSGTRLTVV.

DNA for the CDR3: TGTGCCAGCAGCGACCCCCGGCATGAGACCGGGGAGCTGTTTTTT. Translation gives CASSDPRHETGELFF. The chain is built from TRBV9 and TRBJ2-2; D gene unclear. CDR3 size: 15 residues. Trimming cost V 3 bases and J 5 bases, with 14 bases left between them. The germline gives CDR1 SGDLS, CDR2 YYNGEE.

The gene calls are TRBV19 and TRBJ2-5, with D perhaps given as TRBD1 or TRBD2 (5 bases each). Trimming shortened V by 6 bases and J by 2 bases, and 16 bases separated the two germline ends. The CDR3 is 15 residues long. Germline V gene lookup returns CDR1 LNHDA and CDR2 SQIVND (reference sequence). Here the CDR3 DNA reads TGTGCCAGTAGGGGGACCGGGACGGTACAAGAGACCCAGTACTTC. Amino acids: CASRGTGTVQETQYF.

The chain carries TRBV19 and TRBJ2-1, with TRBD1 as a possible D gene (6 bases). The V end was cut by 6 bases, the J end by 0 bases, with 12 bases between. The CDR3 is made up of 15 amino acids. CDR1 and CDR2 from the germline V gene are LNHDA and SQIVND (reference sequence). The CDR3 coding sequence is TGTGCCAGTAGCCGACAGGCCAGCTCCTACAATGAGCAGTTCTTC. Protein: CASSRQASSYNEQFF.

J is TRBJ2-2 and V is TRBV7-1; tentatively, D is TRBD2 (5 bases). TRBV7-1 is sorted into the ORF group, with uncertain function. The CDR3 totals 18 residues. Trimming removed 6 bases from V and 3 bases from J, with 23 bases in between. In nucleotides, the CDR3 is TGTGCCAGCAGTGAGTATCAGTTGGGAGACGTCGACACCGGGGAGCTGTTTTTT. Protein product: CASSEYQLGDVDTGELFF.

This clone was recorded once. The rearrangement joins TRBV19 to TRBJ1-4; D is perhaps TRBD1 (5 bases). CDR1 LNHDA and CDR2 SQIVND come from the germline V gene (reference sequence). V shed 3 bases and J shed 8 bases, with 10 bases lying between them. The CDR3 covers 13 residues. The DNA for the CDR3 is TGTGCCAGTAGTATCGTGGGACGGGAAAAACTGTTTTTT. It encodes CASSIVGREKLFF.

The rearrangement links TRBV4-1 to TRBJ2-3, with D unclear. Germline CDR1 is MGHRA and CDR2 is YSYEKL. CDR3 length: 16 amino acids. Trimming removed 4 bases at V and 0 bases at J, with 14 bases between. The CDR3 nucleotides are TGCGCCAGCAGCCTTACCGGGCCGTCAAGCACAGATACGCAGTATTTT. The encoded protein is CASSLTGPSSTDTQYF.

V gene TRBV6-5 combines with J gene TRBJ1-4, with D possibly TRBD1 on 6 matching bases. The CDR3 totals 13 residues. Trimming stripped 5 bases from V and 9 bases from J, with 13 bases between. The germline CDR1 and CDR2 sequences are MNHEY and SVGAGI. The CDR3 DNA is TGTGCCAGCAGTCCCCGCGGACAGCAAAAACTGTTTTTT. As protein: CASSPRGQQKLFF.

V usage is TRBV2 and J usage is TRBJ2-2, with TRBD1 identical over 10 bases. The V and J ends lost 7 bases and 6 bases, in that order; junction bases with no gene match: 5. The length of the CDR3 is 14 residues. Per germline, CDR1 SNHLY and CDR2 FYNNEI. The CDR3 reads CASKTGGEAGELFF. The CDR3 region has the DNA TGTGCCAGCAAGACAGGGGGCGAGGCCGGGGAGCTGTTTTTT.

The V and J genes are TRBV10-3 and TRBJ2-7; perhaps TRBD2 as D (5 bases). This CDR3 is 13 amino acids long. The V and J ends lost 3 bases and 5 bases respectively, with 11 bases between them. Germline loops: CDR1 ENHRY, CDR2 SYGVKD. The CDR3 loop reads CAISDSGFNEQYF. In DNA, the CDR3 is TGTGCCATCAGTGATTCGGGATTCAACGAGCAGTACTTC.

The V call is TRBV7-2, the J call TRBJ1-1, with D maybe TRBD1 (5 bases). Deletions cut 5 bases from V and 4 bases from J, with 17 bases between. The CDR3 contains 15 residues. Germline lookup yields CDR1 SGHTA and CDR2 FQGNSA. For the CDR3, the DNA is TGTGCCAGCAGCCCCCAGGGAGGAGTCGGCACTGAAGCTTTCTTT. Amino acids: CASSPQGGVGTEAFF.

The CDR3 loop reads CASSLTPGISNQPQHF. The DNA of the CDR3 is TGCGCCAGCAGCTTGACACCAGGGATTAGCAATCAGCCCCAGCATTTT. V gene TRBV5-1 combines with J gene TRBJ1-5; D is perhaps TRBD1 (5 bases). CDR3 length: 16 amino acids. The germline V gene encodes CDR1 SGHRS and CDR2 YFSETQ. The V end lost 1 base, the J end lost 0 bases, and 11 bases lay between the germline ends. The whole variable domain, filled in from reference TRBV5-1 and TRBJ1-5, reads KAGVTQTPRYLIKTRGQQVTLSCSPISGHRSVSWYQQTPGQGLQFLFEYFSETQRNKGNFPGRFSGRQFSNSRSEMNVSTLELGDSALYLCASSLTPGISNQPQHFGDGTRLSIL.

The rearrangement joins TRBV6-5 to TRBJ2-6; no clear D. The CDR3 spans 13 residues. V was trimmed by 6 bases and J by 12 bases, leaving 15 bases between them. Per germline, CDR1 MNHEY and CDR2 SVGAGI. The CDR3 protein is CASSPGPPIVLTF. The CDR3 DNA sequence: TGTGCCAGCAGCCCCGGGCCGCCGATCGTCCTGACTTTC.

This clone was seen just once. The chain links TRBV7-8 to TRBJ2-3; D is unclear. There are 13 residues in the CDR3. The V end was cut by 1 base, the J end by 4 bases, with 6 bases between. The germline gives CDR1 SGHVS, CDR2 FQNEAQ. The CDR3 reads CASSLGLSDTQYF. CDR3 bases: TGTGCCAGCAGCTTAGGGCTGTCAGATACGCAGTATTTT.

The table lists this clone with a count of one. V and J are TRBV7-9 and TRBJ2-5; unclear D gene. From germline, CDR1 is SEHNR and CDR2 FQNEAQ (reference sequence). V was shortened by 3 bases and J by 5 bases, with 7 bases between the two germline ends. There are 12 residues in the CDR3. The CDR3 region has the DNA TGTGCCAGCAGCTTTTTCTCCGAGACCCAGTACTTC. Protein sequence: CASSFFSETQYF.

The chain carries TRBV19 and TRBJ1-4; 11 nucleotides agree with TRBD1. V was pared by 8 bases and J by 8 bases, with 7 bases of the junction left unmatched. CDR3 length: 14 amino acids. CDR1 is LNHDA, CDR2 SQIVND, per germline (reference sequence). CDR3 sequence: CASGRDRGNEKLFF. The CDR3 bases are TGTGCCAGTGGCCGGGACAGGGGGAACGAAAAACTGTTTTTT.

The chain joins TRBV6-5 to TRBJ1-5; TRBD1 might be the D (6 bases). The CDR3 covers 15 residues. The germline CDR1 and CDR2 sequences are MNHEY and SVGAGI. V lost 5 bases to trimming and J lost 3 bases, with 14 bases between them. CDR3 coding DNA: TGTGCCAGCAGTGGGGCAGGACAGCCCAATCAGCCCCAGCATTTT. Translation gives CASSGAGQPNQPQHF.

The rearrangement joins TRBV19 to TRBJ1-5; no definite D call. The ends were cut back, 6 bases at V and 3 bases at J, with 6 bases in the middle. Germline CDR1 and CDR2: LNHDA and SQIVND (reference sequence). The CDR3 is made up of 12 amino acids. For the CDR3, the DNA is TGTGCCAGTAGACAGCCCAATCAGCCCCAGCATTTT. It codes for CASRQPNQPQHF. The whole variable domain, remainder taken from reference TRBV19 and TRBJ1-5, is DGGITQSPKYLFRKEGQNVTLSCEQNLNHDAMYWYRQDPGQGLRLIYYSQIVNDFQKGDIAEGYSVSREKKESFPLTVTSAQKNPTAFYLCASRQPNQPQHFGDGTRLSIL.

The rearrangement joins TRBV5-8 to TRBJ2-3, with TRBD2 identical over 11 bases. Germline CDR1 and CDR2: SGHTS and YDEGEE. V gave up 5 bases and J gave up 2 bases; unmatched junction bases: 4. This CDR3 is 15 amino acids long. The CDR3 sequence is CASRLAGDFTDTQYF. In DNA form, the CDR3 reads TGTGCCAGCAGACTAGCGGGAGATTTCACAGATACGCAGTATTTT.

The sample holds one count of this clone. The chain joins TRBV7-2 to TRBJ2-7; D may be TRBD1 (6 bases). CDR3 length: 14 amino acids. Trimming pared 5 bases from V and 7 bases from J, leaving 18 bases between. CDR1 and CDR2 from the germline V gene are SGHTA and FQGNSA. The DNA of the CDR3 is TGTGCCAGCAGCGTAGGGGGACCAACGGGGGAGCAGTACTTC. Encoded protein: CASSVGGPTGEQYF.

V usage is TRBV13 and J usage is TRBJ2-7; TRBD2 agrees at 9 bases. With V trimmed by 5 bases and J by 2 bases, 7 bases remained unmatched. This CDR3 has 15 residues. Per the germline V gene, CDR1 is PRHDT and CDR2 is FYEKMQ (reference sequence). In nucleotides, the CDR3 is TGTGCCAGCAGCAAAGAGCGGGAGGAGACCTACGAGCAGTACTTC. Protein product: CASSKEREETYEQYF.

The CDR3 reads CSASDRNEQFF. The DNA of the CDR3 is TGCAGTGCTTCCGACCGAAATGAGCAGTTCTTC. The chain carries TRBV20-1 and TRBJ2-1; D uncertain. The CDR3 sequence is 11 residues long. Trimming stripped 5 bases from V and 7 bases from J, with 9 bases between. The germline V gene has CDR1 DFQATT and CDR2 SNEGSKA (reference sequence).